Shown below are 20 T cell receptor beta chains from a single sample sequenced in a study of blood T cell repertoires in COVID-19. Measured with immunoSEQ multiplex PCR; TCRdb has only the in-frame clones, and not every one. The sample has about 500,000 clones; roughly 89% are singletons. Sequencing was done on a sample of peripheral blood. The source of these receptors is a man between 18 and 29 years old with COVID-19, enrolled during active disease.

The V and J genes are TRBV18 and TRBJ1-5; 9 positions agree with TRBD1. Looked up from germline, CDR1 is KGHSH and CDR2 is LQKENI. V shed 4 bases and J 6 bases; nucleotides not matched to a gene: 4. This CDR3 is built from 14 residues. For the CDR3, the DNA is TGTGCCAGCTCACAGGACAGGGGAGGTCAGCCCCAGCATTTT. Protein sequence: CASSQDRGGQPQHF.

This clone was detected only a few times. This sequence joins TRBV2 and TRBJ2-7; D may be TRBD1 (5 bases). Germline CDR1 is SNHLY and CDR2 is FYNNEI. This CDR3 has 13 residues. V shed 3 bases and J shed 1 base, with 7 bases lying between them. The CDR3 sequence: CASSEYRSYEQYF. CDR3 in DNA: TGTGCCAGCAGTGAGTACAGGTCCTACGAGCAGTACTTC.

This chain uses TRBV4-1 with TRBJ2-2; no clear D gene. CDR3 size: 14 residues. Germline loops: CDR1 MGHRA, CDR2 YSYEKL. Trimming stripped 0 bases from V and 11 bases from J, with 13 bases between. The CDR3 DNA follows: TGCGCCAGCAGCCAAGATTTGTCTACCGATGAGCTGTTTTTT. As protein: CASSQDLSTDELFF.

This clone has more than one count but fewer than ten. The chain has TRBV6-5 and TRBJ1-1; 9 positions agree with TRBD1. The CDR3 has 15 amino acids. The trim removed 6 bases at V and 1 base at J, leaving 6 bases unmatched. From germline, CDR1 is MNHEY and CDR2 SVGAGI. The CDR3 DNA reads TGTGCCAGCAGGGGGACAGGGTGGGAGAACACTGAAGCTTTCTTT. It encodes CASRGTGWENTEAFF.

J is TRBJ2-2 and V is TRBV9; 10 nucleotides agree with TRBD2. The CDR3 covers 14 residues. Trimming removed 8 bases from V and 2 bases from J; junction bases left unmatched: 3. The germline CDR1 and CDR2 sequences are SGDLS and YYNGEE. CDR3 DNA sequence: TGTGCCAGTGAGCGGGGGGGCAACACCGGGGAGCTGTTTTTT. It specifies CASERGGNTGELFF.

This clone is a singleton in its sample. The chain couples TRBV28 to TRBJ2-2; 7 positions match TRBD1. The ends lost 3 bases at V and 4 bases at J; junction bases unmatched: 5. Germline CDR1 MDHEN, CDR2 SYDVKM. CDR3 length equals 15 residues. CDR3 in amino acids: CASSFRGRGTGELFF. In DNA, the CDR3 is TGTGCCAGCAGTTTTAGGGGGCGCGGCACCGGGGAGCTGTTTTTT.

J is TRBJ2-2 and V is TRBV2; TRBD2 agrees at 7 bases. The CDR3 has 15 amino acids. Germline assignment: CDR1 SNHLY and CDR2 FYNNEI. V was clipped by 4 bases and J by 2 bases; unmatched bases: 4. The CDR3 protein is CASSVGTINTGELFF. The CDR3 nucleotides are TGTGCCAGCAGTGTAGGGACTATAAACACCGGGGAGCTGTTTTTT.

The gene calls are TRBV24-1 and TRBJ2-7, with a weak D call TRBD2 (5 bases). This CDR3 has 12 amino acids. The germline gives CDR1 KGHDR, CDR2 SFDVKD. Trimming stripped 12 bases from V and 1 base from J, with 12 bases between. The CDR3 loop is CASVGGSYEQYF. CDR3 bases: TGTGCCTCGGTTGGAGGTTCCTACGAGCAGTACTTC.

The V gene is TRBV11-3, the J gene TRBJ1-3, with TRBD1 identical over 7 bases. CDR1 and CDR2 (germline): SGHNT, YENEEA. The CDR3 is 16 amino acids. Unmatched junction bases numbered 7, after V lost 5 bases and J lost 0 bases. The CDR3 spells CASSPEGQISGNTIYF. CDR3 nucleotide sequence: TGTGCCAGCAGCCCAGAGGGACAGATCTCTGGAAACACCATATATTTT.

This rearrangement joins TRBV29-1 to TRBJ2-2; D is perhaps TRBD2 (6 bases). Germline loops: CDR1 SQVTM, CDR2 ANQGSEA. Trimming left V 4 bases short and J 0 bases short, with 9 bases between. The CDR3 extends over 14 amino acids. The CDR3, as DNA: TGCAGCGTTGCGGGACTTACGAACACCGGGGAGCTGTTTTTT. It specifies CSVAGLTNTGELFF.

This sequence joins TRBV6-5 and TRBJ2-3, with D possibly being TRBD1 (5 bases). The CDR3 sequence is 14 residues long. Trimming left V 8 bases short and J 2 bases short, with 14 bases between. The V gene's germline CDR1 is MNHEY and CDR2 SVGAGI. CDR3 sequence: CASSRGSTTDTQYF. The CDR3, as DNA: TGTGCCAGCTCTAGGGGTAGCACCACAGATACGCAGTATTTT.

The chain couples TRBV6-6 to TRBJ2-1; 11 positions match TRBD1. This CDR3 has 17 amino acids. V trimming: 5 bases; J trimming: 7 bases; junction bases outside the gene matches: 13. Germline loops: CDR1 MNHNY, CDR2 SVGAGI (reference sequence). The CDR3: CASSRSLPGQGENEQFF. The CDR3 DNA follows: TGTGCCAGCAGTCGCTCCCTTCCGGGACAGGGGGAAAATGAGCAGTTCTTC.

This clone was seen only once. The chain is built from TRBV30 and TRBJ1-2; TRBD1 aligns across 7 bases. The CDR3 extends over 13 amino acids. J lost 5 bases, V lost 1 base, and 4 bases had no gene match. Germline-derived CDR1 and CDR2 are GTSNPN and SVGIG (reference sequence). The CDR3 DNA follows: TGTGCCTGGAGTGGGAGGGGGCGTTATGGCTACACCTTC. Translated: CAWSGRGRYGYTF.

CDR3 coding DNA: TGTGCCAGCAGCCAAGCAAGATTAACCACCGGGACAGATTATGGCTACACCTTC. Encoded protein: CASSQARLTTGTDYGYTF. The V and J genes are TRBV3-1 (or the pseudogene TRBV3-2) and TRBJ1-2; 7 nucleotides agree with TRBD1. Germline V CDR1 and CDR2: LGHDT, YNNKEL (reference sequence). After removal of 1 base from V and 5 bases from J, the junction contained 16 bases not matched to a gene. The CDR3 length is 18 residues.

The V and J genes are TRBV2 and TRBJ2-5, with 7 bases that match TRBD2. V shed 6 bases, J shed 0 bases, and the junction held 4 bases outside the gene matches. The CDR3 contains 14 residues. Germline assignment: CDR1 SNHLY and CDR2 FYNNEI. The CDR3 region is CASSRTSDQETQYF. For the CDR3, the DNA is TGTGCCAGCAGCCGAACTAGCGACCAAGAGACCCAGTACTTC.

A single count supports this clone. The gene calls are TRBV7-9 and TRBJ1-1; tentatively, D is TRBD1 (5 bases). The length of the CDR3 is 15 residues. Germline V gene lookup returns CDR1 SEHNR and CDR2 FQNEAQ (reference sequence). V gave up 4 bases and J gave up 5 bases, with 17 bases separating them. The CDR3 sequence: CASSSLLSGRTEAFF. Here the CDR3 DNA reads TGTGCCAGCAGCTCCCTCCTGTCAGGGCGGACTGAAGCTTTCTTT.

The chain recombines TRBV29-1 with TRBJ2-1; 12 bases match TRBD2. Per germline, CDR1 SQVTM and CDR2 ANQGSEA. V lost 6 bases and J lost 6; bases outside the gene matches: 6. This CDR3 comprises 14 residues. The CDR3 DNA reads as TGCAGCGTGGCTCTAGCGGGGGGGCGCAATGAGCAGTTCTTC. Translating it yields CSVALAGGRNEQFF.

This chain uses TRBV2 with TRBJ2-5; 13 bases align to TRBD2. Germline values: CDR1 SNHLY, CDR2 FYNNEI. The trim removed 6 bases at V and 2 bases at J, leaving 6 bases unmatched. The CDR3 has 16 residues. The CDR3 here is CASRRTSGGLQETQYF. The CDR3 DNA is TGTGCCAGCAGGCGGACTAGCGGGGGCCTACAAGAGACCCAGTACTTC.

Only a few counts were recorded for this clone. The genes are TRBV4-1 and TRBJ1-6; no clear D. The CDR3 consists of 14 residues. Germline V CDR1 and CDR2: MGHRA, YSYEKL. Deletions cut 1 base from V and 8 bases from J, with 9 bases between. Here the CDR3 DNA reads TGCGCCAGCAGCCAAGCAGATTTTTATTCACCCCTCCACTTT. This gives the protein CASSQADFYSPLHF.

The rearrangement links TRBV11-3 to TRBJ1-4; D unclear. Trimming shortened V by 5 bases and J by 0 bases, and 10 bases separated the two germline ends. There are 15 residues in the CDR3. From germline, CDR1 is SGHNT and CDR2 YENEEA. The CDR3 loop is CASSRGFSTNEKLFF. The CDR3 DNA sequence: TGTGCCAGCAGCAGAGGGTTTTCAACTAATGAAAAACTGTTTTTT.